This T cell receptor beta chain was captured in a study of blood T cell repertoires in COVID-19. Overall study context: Italy, Spain and the United States were the sources of the convalescent and acute COVID-19 samples. The analysed material was cDNA or gDNA that came from T cells, B-cell-depleted T cells, or PBMCs.

In the original workflow: Reference gene primer amplification gave nucleated cell count estimates. Repertoires were generated with immunoSEQ multiplex PCR, while TCRdb's copy carries only in-frame clones and drops some. V and J calls and clone size are those listed in that table; D and trimming were worked out from the DNA. The sample holds about 74,000 clones, approximately 84% seen once. V trimming: 7 bases; J trimming: 7 bases; junction bases outside the gene matches: 13. The germline V gene encodes CDR1 MDHEN and CDR2 SYDVKM. The CDR3 length is 16 residues. What was sequenced was peripheral blood. The J gene is TRBJ2-3, the V gene TRBV28; 11 bases agree with TRBD1. This sequence originates from a man in his sixties or seventies with acute or convalescent COVID-19. The DNA for the CDR3 is TGTGCCAGCACTGGTTGGACAGGGGGCGCTTCAAATACGCAGTATTTT. As protein: CASTGWTGGASNTQYF.